The rows below give T cell receptor beta chains drawn from one sample of a study of CD8 T cells in ankylosing spondylitis. TCRdb called the 5' RACE reads again in MiXCR, with one record for every CDR3 protein. The table shows 300,000 to 350,000 distinct CDR3 sequences, with under 14% occurring only once. Sequenced: blood, either unsorted or a sorted T cell fraction (not recorded which). Receptors were obtained from a female donor with ankylosing spondylitis or in good health (not recorded which). The CDR3 runs from the conserved cysteine through the conserved F or W.

j_call,v_call,cdr3_aa
TRBJ2-2,TRBV12-3/TRBV12-4,CASSFHGPLGNTGELFF
TRBJ1-1,TRBV7-2,CASSLEKIRSTEAFF
TRBJ1-1,TRBV5-1,CASILGGRNTEAFF
TRBJ1-3,TRBV5-1,CASSLDGRLDTIYF
TRBJ2-5,TRBV20-1,CSADGTGEETQYF
TRBJ2-7,TRBV29-1,CSVERTGYPYEQYF
TRBJ2-1,TRBV12-3/TRBV12-4,CASTRGLANEQFF
TRBJ2-2,TRBV3-1,CASSQRTGTSTGELLF
TRBJ1-4,TRBV5-1,CASSLQTTNEKLFF
TRBJ2-1,TRBV20-1,CSARDGGIANNEQFF
TRBJ2-5,TRBV7-2,CASSLVNRAGETQYF
TRBJ2-7,TRBV28,CASSTRAGTIGYEQYF
TRBJ2-4,TRBV5-1,CASSPSVRAKNIQYF
TRBJ2-3,TRBV5-1,CASSLDGRSSTDTQYF
TRBJ2-1,TRBV4-3,CASSRGLAGGEQFF
TRBJ2-5,TRBV28,CASQTSMETQYF
TRBJ2-6,TRBV10-2,CASEGSGANVLTF
TRBJ2-1,TRBV12-3/TRBV12-4,CASSLASGGPNQFF
TRBJ1-5,TRBV27,CASGNGAQPQHF
TRBJ1-1,TRBV19,CASTARAAEAFF
TRBJ1-2,TRBV4-2,CASSQEVQGDYGYTF
TRBJ1-2,TRBV6-1,CASSVRDSANYGYTF
TRBJ2-1,TRBV29-1,CSVERTLPYNEQFF
TRBJ1-1,TRBV20-1,CSARGLDGTEAFF
TRBJ2-1,TRBV19,CASLTSTNEQFF
TRBJ2-7,TRBV18,CASSPTGASLSYEQYF
TRBJ1-1,TRBV5-1,CASSLGATVNTEAFF
TRBJ1-5,TRBV7-2,CASSLDWGPNQPQHF
TRBJ1-1,TRBV5-6,CASRRDRRGTEAFF
TRBJ2-7,TRBV7-9,CASSPGWGIYSYEQYF
TRBJ2-1,TRBV7-8,CASSLRRGTYNEQFF
TRBJ1-2,TRBV18,CASSPSITGGADGYTF
TRBJ2-3,TRBV11-1,CASSLGLPLVLAGSTDTQYF
TRBJ1-2,TRBV5-8,CASSLEPGLVYGYTF
TRBJ2-5,TRBV7-2,CASSLERRGPSRTQYF
TRBJ2-5,TRBV11-2,CASSLLGGPFSGQETQYF
TRBJ1-5,TRBV6-2/TRBV6-3,CASTGYGQPQHF
TRBJ2-1,TRBV12-3/TRBV12-4,CASNIDRGSYNEQFF
TRBJ2-1,TRBV5-1,CASSLSTGGYDNEQFF
TRBJ2-5,TRBV18,CASSQSTGTETQYF
TRBJ2-3,TRBV20-1,CSASGLAASTDTQYF
TRBJ2-5,TRBV5-1,CASSVAGLNQETQYF
TRBJ2-3,TRBV20-1,CSARDGGGTDTQYF
TRBJ2-7,TRBV5-4,CASSFSGTGPYEQYF
TRBJ2-2,TRBV7-2,CASSSHRDSGELFF
TRBJ2-7,TRBV27,CASSLQAAAYEQYF